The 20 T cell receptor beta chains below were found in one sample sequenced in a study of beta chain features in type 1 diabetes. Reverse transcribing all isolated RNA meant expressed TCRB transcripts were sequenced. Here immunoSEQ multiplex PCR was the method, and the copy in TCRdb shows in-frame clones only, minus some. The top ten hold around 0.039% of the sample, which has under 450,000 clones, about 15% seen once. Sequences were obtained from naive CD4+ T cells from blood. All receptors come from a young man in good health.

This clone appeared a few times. The CDR3 region has the DNA TGTGCCATCAGTGAGCGGCCGGAGCGGGGGAATGAGCAGTTCTTC. Translating gives CAISERPERGNEQFF. This chain links TRBV10-3 with TRBJ2-1; 8 nucleotides match TRBD2. The CDR3 loop spans 15 amino acids. Per the germline V gene, CDR1 is ENHRY and CDR2 is SYGVKD. V was clipped by 2 bases and J by 7 bases; unmatched bases: 7.

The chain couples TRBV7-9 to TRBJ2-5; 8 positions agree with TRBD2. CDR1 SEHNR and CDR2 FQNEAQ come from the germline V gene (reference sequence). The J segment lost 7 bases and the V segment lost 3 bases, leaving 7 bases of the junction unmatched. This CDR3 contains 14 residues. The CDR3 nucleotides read TGTGCCAGCAGCTTCGGGGGGGCCCCAGGGACCCAGTACTTC. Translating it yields CASSFGGAPGTQYF.

Written as DNA, the CDR3 is TGTGCCAGTACGGCTAGCACCGACAATGAGCAGTTCTTC. It is translated as CASTASTDNEQFF. V is TRBV19 and J is TRBJ2-1, with D possibly being TRBD2 (5 bases). Germline V gene lookup returns CDR1 LNHDA and CDR2 SQIVND (reference sequence). This CDR3 region has 13 residues. Trimming removed 7 bases from V and 5 bases from J, with 12 bases in between.

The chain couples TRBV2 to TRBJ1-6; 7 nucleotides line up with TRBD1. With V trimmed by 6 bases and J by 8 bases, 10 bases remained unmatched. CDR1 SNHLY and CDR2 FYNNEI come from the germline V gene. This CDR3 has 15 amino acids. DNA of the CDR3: TGTGCCAGCAGCTATGAGACAGGGCGAGATTCACCCCTCCACTTT. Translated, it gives CASSYETGRDSPLHF.

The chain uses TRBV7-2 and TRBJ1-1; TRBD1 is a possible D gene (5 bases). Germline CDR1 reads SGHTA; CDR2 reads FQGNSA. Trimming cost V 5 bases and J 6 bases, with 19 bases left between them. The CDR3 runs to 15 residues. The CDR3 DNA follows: TGTGCCAGCAGCCCTCAGGGACGGGTAGCAGCTGAAGCTTTCTTT. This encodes CASSPQGRVAAEAFF.

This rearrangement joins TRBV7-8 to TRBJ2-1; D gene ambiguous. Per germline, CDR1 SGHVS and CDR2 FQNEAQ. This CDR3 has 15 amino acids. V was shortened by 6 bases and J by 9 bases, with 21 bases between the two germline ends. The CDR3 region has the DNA TGTGCCAGCAGAGAACGAGTGCGCCAGGAAGTTGAGCAGTTCTTC. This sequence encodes CASRERVRQEVEQFF. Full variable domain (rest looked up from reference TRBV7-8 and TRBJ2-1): GAGVSQSPRYKVAKRGQDVALRCDPISGHVSLFWYQQALGQGPEFLTYFQNEAQLDKSGLPSDRFFAERPEGSVSTLKIQRTQQEDSAVYLCASRERVRQEVEQFFGPGTRLTVL.

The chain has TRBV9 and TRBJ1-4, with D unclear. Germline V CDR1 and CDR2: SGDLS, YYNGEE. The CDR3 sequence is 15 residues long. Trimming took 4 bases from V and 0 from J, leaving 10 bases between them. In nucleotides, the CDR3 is TGTGCCAGCAGCCCGAATCCCGCAACTAATGAAAAACTGTTTTTT. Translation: CASSPNPATNEKLFF.

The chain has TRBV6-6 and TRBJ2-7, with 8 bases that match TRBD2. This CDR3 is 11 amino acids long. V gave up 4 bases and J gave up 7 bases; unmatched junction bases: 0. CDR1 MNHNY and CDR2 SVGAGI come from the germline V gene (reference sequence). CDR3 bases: TGTGCCAGCAGTTCGGGGGGGGAGCAGTACTTC. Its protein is CASSSGGEQYF.

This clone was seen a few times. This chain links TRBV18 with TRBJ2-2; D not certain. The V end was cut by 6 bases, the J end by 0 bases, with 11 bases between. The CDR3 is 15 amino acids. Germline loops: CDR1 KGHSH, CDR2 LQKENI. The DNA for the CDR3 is TGTGCCAGCTCCCCGCGGACCCCGAACACCGGGGAGCTGTTTTTT. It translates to CASSPRTPNTGELFF.

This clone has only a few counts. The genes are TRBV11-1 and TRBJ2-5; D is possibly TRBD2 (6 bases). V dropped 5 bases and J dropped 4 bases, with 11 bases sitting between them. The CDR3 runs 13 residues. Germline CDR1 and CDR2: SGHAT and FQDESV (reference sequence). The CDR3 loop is CASSSSGRETQYF. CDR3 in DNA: TGTGCCAGCAGCAGTAGCGGCCGAGAGACCCAGTACTTC.

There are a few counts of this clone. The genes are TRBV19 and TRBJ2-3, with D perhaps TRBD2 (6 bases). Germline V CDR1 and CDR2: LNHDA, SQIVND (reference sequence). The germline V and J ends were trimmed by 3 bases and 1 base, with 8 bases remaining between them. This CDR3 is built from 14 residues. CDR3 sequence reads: CASSMSSGTDTQYF. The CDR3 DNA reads TGTGCCAGTAGTATGTCTAGCGGCACAGATACGCAGTATTTT.

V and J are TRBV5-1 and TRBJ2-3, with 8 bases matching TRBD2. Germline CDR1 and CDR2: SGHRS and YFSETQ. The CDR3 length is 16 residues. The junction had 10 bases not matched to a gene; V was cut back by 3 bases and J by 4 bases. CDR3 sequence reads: CASSSPGLVSSDTQYF. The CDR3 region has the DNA TGCGCCAGCAGCTCCCCGGGACTAGTGTCTTCAGATACGCAGTATTTT.

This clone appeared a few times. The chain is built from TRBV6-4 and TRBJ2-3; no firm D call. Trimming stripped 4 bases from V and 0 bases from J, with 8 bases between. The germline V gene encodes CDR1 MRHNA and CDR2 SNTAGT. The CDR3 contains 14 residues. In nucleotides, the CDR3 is TGTGCCAGCAGTGCGGAGCTAAGCACAGATACGCAGTATTTT. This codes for CASSAELSTDTQYF.

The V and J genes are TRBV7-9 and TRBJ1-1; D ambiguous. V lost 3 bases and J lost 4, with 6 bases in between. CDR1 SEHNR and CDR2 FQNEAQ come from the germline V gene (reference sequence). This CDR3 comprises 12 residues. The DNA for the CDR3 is TGTGCCAGCAGCTTTGGCCCCACTGAAGCTTTCTTT. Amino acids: CASSFGPTEAFF.

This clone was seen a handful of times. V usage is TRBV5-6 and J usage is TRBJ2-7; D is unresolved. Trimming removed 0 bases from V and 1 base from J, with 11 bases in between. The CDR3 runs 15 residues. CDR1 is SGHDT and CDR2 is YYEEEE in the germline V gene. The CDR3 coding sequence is TGTGCCAGCAGCTTGGATCCGACCCTATCCTACGAGCAGTACTTC. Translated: CASSLDPTLSYEQYF.

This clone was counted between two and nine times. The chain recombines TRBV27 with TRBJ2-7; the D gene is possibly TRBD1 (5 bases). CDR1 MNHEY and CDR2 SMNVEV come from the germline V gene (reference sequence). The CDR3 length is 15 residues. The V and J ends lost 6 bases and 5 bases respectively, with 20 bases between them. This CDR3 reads CASSLPLKGRNEQYV. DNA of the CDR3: TGTGCCAGCAGCCTCCCCCTGAAGGGGCGAAACGAGCAGTACGTC.

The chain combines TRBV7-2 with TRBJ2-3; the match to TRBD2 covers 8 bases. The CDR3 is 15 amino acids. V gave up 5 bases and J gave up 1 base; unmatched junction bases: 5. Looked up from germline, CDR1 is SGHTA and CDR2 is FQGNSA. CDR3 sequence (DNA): TGTGCCAGCAGCCGCGCGGGGGGCGGCACAGATACGCAGTATTTT. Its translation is CASSRAGGGTDTQYF. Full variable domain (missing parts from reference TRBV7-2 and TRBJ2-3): GAGVSQSPSNKVTEKGKDVELRCDPISGHTALYWYRQSLGQGLEFLIYFQGNSAPDKSGLPSDRFSAERTGGSVSTLTIQRTQQEDSAVYLCASSRAGGGTDTQYFGPGTRLTVL.

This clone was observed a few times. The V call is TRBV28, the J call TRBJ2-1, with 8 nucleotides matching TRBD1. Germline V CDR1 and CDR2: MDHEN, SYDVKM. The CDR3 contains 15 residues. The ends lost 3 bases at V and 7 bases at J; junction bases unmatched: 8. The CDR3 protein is CASSLSQGARNEQFF. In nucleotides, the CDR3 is TGTGCCAGCAGTTTGAGTCAGGGGGCACGGAATGAGCAGTTCTTC.

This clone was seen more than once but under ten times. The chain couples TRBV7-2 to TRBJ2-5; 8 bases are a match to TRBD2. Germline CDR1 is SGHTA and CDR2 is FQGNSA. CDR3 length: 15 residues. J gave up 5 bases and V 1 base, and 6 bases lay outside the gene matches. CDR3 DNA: TGTGCCAGCAGCTTAGGACCCACTAGCGGCGAGACCCAGTACTTC. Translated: CASSLGPTSGETQYF.

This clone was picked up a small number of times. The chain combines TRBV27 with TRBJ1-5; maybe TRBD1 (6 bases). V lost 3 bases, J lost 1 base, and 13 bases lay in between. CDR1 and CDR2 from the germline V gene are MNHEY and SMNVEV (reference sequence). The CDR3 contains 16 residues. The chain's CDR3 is CASSFGGGASNQPQHF. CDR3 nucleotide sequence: TGTGCCAGCAGTTTTGGCGGGGGCGCAAGCAATCAGCCCCAGCATTTT.